This T cell receptor (beta chain) was sequenced during a study of T cell changes during pregnancy in multiple sclerosis. Germline CDR1 and CDR2: LNHNV and YYDKDF (reference sequence). The V and J ends lost 5 bases and 4 bases respectively, with 15 bases between them. The CDR3 is 15 residues long. Sequenced by immunoSEQ multiplex PCR; TCRdb stores in-frame clones only, minus some. This table holds approximately 37,000 clones, about 88% found once. This receptor was obtained from a female donor with multiple sclerosis, enrolled in a pregnancy study. The sample in question was CD8+ T cells from peripheral blood mononuclear cells, obtained in the first trimester of pregnancy. V usage is TRBV15 and J usage is TRBJ1-5, with D tentatively TRBD1 (5 bases). CDR3 region: CATSEPGEGNQPQHF. In DNA, the CDR3 is TGTGCCACCAGCGAGCCTGGGGAGGGGAATCAGCCCCAGCATTTT.